What follows is one TCR beta chain and its context. Its binding antigen is unknown. No quality values exist for individual bases; no much larger clone is one base distant. This entry belongs to a study of T cell responses to AZD1222 COVID-19 vaccine listed by TCRdb under 2021. Some background on the complete study: AZD1222 recipients whose second dose came at about 4 weeks and those whose second dose came at about 12 weeks were combined into one group, since spike-specific TCR depth and breadth did not differ between the two schedules. A total of more than 230 trial participants underwent TCR sequencing, of whom 207 received two doses of AZD1222 and about 26 received two doses of the MenACWY control vaccine. Trial participants were enrolled into age subgroups of 18-55, 56-69 and 70-plus years, which contained approximately 150, 28 and 58 TCR-sequenced participants, respectively.

The CDR3 regions of human TCRbeta chains were analyzed by immunosequencing. The study's processing was this. TCRs in the repertoires were matched against a reference library of SARS-CoV-2-specific TCRs that had been generated with the MIRA antigen-specificity platform. Breadth was defined as the fraction of unique TCRs that were SARS-CoV-2-associated. Depth was defined as the fraction of total T cells that were SARS-CoV-2-associated. Using the MIRA data, each spike-specific TCR was assigned both to the spike region to which the TCR was reactive and to a CD4 or CD8 class. Log10-transformed breadth and depth values were compared by one-way ANOVA with Sidak's multiple comparisons tests. TCRdb obtained this table from immuneACCESS and retained in-frame rearrangements with V and J assigned. These tables miss some clones; where compared with another copy, unresolved V genes account for less than half of the shortfall, and the remainder is unexplained. That table supplies the V and J calls and clone size; D and trimming were determined from the DNA. Across this sample there are roughly 120,000 clones, with about 90% seen only once. 7.5% of the sample comes from the top ten.

Broad study findings and their caveats: Nearly half of unique spike-specific TCRs reportedly recognized epitopes outside regions mutated in the B.1.351 and B.1.1.7 variants. The 56-69-year group was small, and its depth increase did not reach significance, likely because of low power. Because no samples from the day 14 peak response were available, repertoires could be characterized only after the peak T cell response. Conclusions about previously exposed vaccinees are limited, since just six or seven AZD1222 recipients were seropositive for SARS-CoV-2 at baseline. A significant rise in spike-specific TCR breadth and depth was observed after two AZD1222 doses relative to day 0 and relative to MenACWY recipients. Participants were mostly white British and included more females than males, and it was suggested by the authors that clonal diversity may have been underestimated. Vaccine-associated CD4 TCRs spanned the whole spike protein, with dominant responses in regions 160-218 and 743-854.

There are 13 amino acids in the CDR3, from cysteine to phenylalanine inclusive. Kept here is only the CDR3 DNA, which spans 39 bases and is read in frame from base 1. CDR1 and CDR2, per the germline V gene, are SNHLY and FYNNEI. V and J are truncated by 1 base and 3 bases respectively, leaving an intervening sequence of 5 bases. According to the study, the label for this sample's time point signals: baseline before first vaccination. Vaccinee samples came from UK trials COV001 and COV002, including a single-blind randomized controlled phase 2/3 trial of AZD1222 (ChAdOx1 nCoV-19) in healthy adults. Trial participant PBMC samples were collected at day 0 and day 28 after the second dose for TCRbeta chain sequencing.

The clonotype comes from an adult in good health. The source material was peripheral blood, sampled on day 0 of AZD1222 vaccination. The V gene is TRBV2 and the J gene is TRBJ2-3, with no confident D gene call. This receptor carries the CDR3 CASSEGVTDTQYF. The DNA reads as follows: TGTGCCAGCAGTGAAGGGGTGACAGATACGCAGTATTTT.